The 9 T cell receptor beta chains in this list originate from one sample, sequenced in a study of technical replicates of blood from a few donors. Some clones are missing from TCRdb's copy, which holds only in-frame ones; the method was immunoSEQ multiplex PCR. The sample holds roughly 72,000 clones; just under 95% are singletons and the top ten take about 0.4%. Sequenced input: T cells isolated from PBMCs. These receptors came from a human donor in good health.

This clone was detected a few times. The J gene is TRBJ1-1, the V gene TRBV10-1; D may be TRBD1 (5 bases). Trimming removed 0 bases from V and 9 bases from J, with 11 bases in between. CDR1 and CDR2 from the germline V gene are WNHNN and SYGVQD (reference sequence). The CDR3 consists of 13 residues. CDR3 DNA sequence: TGCGCCAGCAGTGAGTCAGGAGGGGTCAAAGCTTTCTTT. Amino acids: CASSESGGVKAFF.

This chain joins TRBV2 and TRBJ1-2; D is uncertain. Trimming cost V 0 bases and J 5 bases, with 10 bases left between them. Germline V gene sequence: CDR1 SNHLY, CDR2 FYNNEI. CDR3 length: 14 residues. The CDR3 protein is CASSEAQAPYGYTF. The CDR3 bases are TGTGCCAGCAGTGAAGCTCAGGCGCCATATGGCTACACCTTC.

DNA for the CDR3: TGCGCCAGCAGCCAAGCTCAGGGGAGTGGGACCCAGTACTTC. Its translation: CASSQAQGSGTQYF. V usage is TRBV4-3 and J usage is TRBJ2-5; D might be TRBD1 (6 bases). The V gene lost 1 base and the J gene lost 7 bases, with 13 bases spanning the gap. The length of the CDR3 is 14 residues. From germline, CDR1 is LGHNA and CDR2 YSLEER.

The chain has TRBV7-3 and TRBJ2-7; TRBD2 aligns across 7 bases. Germline assignment: CDR1 SGHTA and CDR2 FQGTGA. The CDR3 has 15 residues. The V segment lost 0 bases and the J segment 1 base; nucleotides outside the gene matches: 3. This CDR3 is CASSLTSAGSYEQYF. The CDR3 DNA is TGTGCCAGCAGCTTAACCTCAGCGGGGTCCTACGAGCAGTACTTC.

The chain couples TRBV18 to TRBJ1-1; D remains unclear. V was clipped by 3 bases and J by 1 base, with 9 bases between them. The CDR3 consists of 14 residues. CDR1 is KGHSH and CDR2 is LQKENI in the germline V gene. The CDR3 DNA follows: TGTGCCAGCTCACCCCAAAGTAGGAACACTGAAGCTTTCTTT. Translating gives CASSPQSRNTEAFF.

This chain links TRBV4-1 with TRBJ1-2; 7 bases line up with TRBD1. CDR3 size: 17 residues. From germline, CDR1 is MGHRA and CDR2 YSYEKL. After removal of 0 bases from V and 2 bases from J, the junction contained 9 bases not matched to a gene. DNA of the CDR3: TGCGCCAGCAGCCAAGATCCGGGGCAGGGGGGCAACTATGGCTACACCTTC. Protein sequence: CASSQDPGQGGNYGYTF.

V usage is TRBV23-1 and J usage is TRBJ2-5; D ambiguous. TRBV23-1 falls under the ORF class, with uncertain function. V lost 0 bases, J lost 1 base, and 6 bases lay in between. The CDR3 has 14 amino acids. The CDR3 protein is CASSQSPSQETQYF. For the CDR3, the DNA is TGCGCCAGCAGTCAATCTCCCAGCCAAGAGACCCAGTACTTC.

This clone was detected once. The chain is built from TRBV29-1 and TRBJ2-7; no clear D gene. CDR3 length: 12 residues. The V end lost 5 bases, the J end lost 3 bases, and 11 bases lay between the germline ends. The germline V gene has CDR1 SQVTM and CDR2 ANQGSEA. The CDR3 loop is CSVRLSVYEQYF. CDR3 bases: TGCAGCGTTCGACTCAGCGTCTACGAGCAGTACTTC.

This rearrangement joins TRBV30 to TRBJ2-5; D is possibly TRBD2 (6 bases). Germline lookup yields CDR1 GTSNPN and CDR2 SVGIG (reference sequence). The V and J ends lost 1 base and 4 bases respectively, with 13 bases between them. The CDR3 is made up of 14 amino acids. The CDR3: CAWSARRALETQYF. The CDR3 DNA is TGTGCCTGGAGTGCGAGGAGGGCTCTAGAGACCCAGTACTTC.